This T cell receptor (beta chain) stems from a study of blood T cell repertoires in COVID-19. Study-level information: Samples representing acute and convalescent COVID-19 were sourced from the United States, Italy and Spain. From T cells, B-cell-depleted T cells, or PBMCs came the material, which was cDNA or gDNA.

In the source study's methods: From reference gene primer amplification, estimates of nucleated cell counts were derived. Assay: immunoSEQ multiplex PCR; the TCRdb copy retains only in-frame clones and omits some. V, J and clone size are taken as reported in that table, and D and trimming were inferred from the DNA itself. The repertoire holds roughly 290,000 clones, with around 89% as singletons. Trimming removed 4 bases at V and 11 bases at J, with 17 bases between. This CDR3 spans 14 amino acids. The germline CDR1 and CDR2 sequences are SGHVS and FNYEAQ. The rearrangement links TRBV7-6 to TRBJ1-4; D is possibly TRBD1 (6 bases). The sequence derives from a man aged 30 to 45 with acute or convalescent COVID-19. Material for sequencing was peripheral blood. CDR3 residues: CASSSRVQRGKLFF. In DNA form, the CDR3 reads TGTGCCAGCAGCTCCAGGGTCCAGAGGGGGAAACTGTTTTTT.